One sample yielded the 27 T cell receptor beta chains listed below, sequenced in a study of T cells in Graves' hyperthyroidism and ophthalmopathy. RNA transcripts provided the source from which TCR beta CDR3 regions were amplified. A set of HTBI primers served as the primers for a first-round RT-PCR of the TCR CDR3. TCRdb fed the multiplex PCR reads into MiXCR, producing one record per CDR3 protein. The table lists more than 350,000 distinct CDR3 sequences, around 13% of them singletons. The source material was blood. The receptors originated from a woman aged 30 to 39 with Graves' ophthalmopathy.

This clonotype came up many times. This sequence joins TRBV12-3 or TRBV12-4 and TRBJ1-3; no clear D. This CDR3 is 14 amino acids long. Trimming shortened V by 1 base and J by 2 bases, and 6 bases separated the two germline ends. CDR3 region: CASSLGITGNTIYF. The CDR3 DNA reads TGTGCCAGCAGTTTAGGCATTACTGGAAACACCATATATTTT.

This clonotype was counted many times. The V gene is TRBV5-8, the J gene TRBJ1-1; D remains ambiguous. V was shortened by 4 bases and J by 1 base, with 8 bases between the two germline ends. The CDR3 runs 13 residues. The germline V gene has CDR1 SGHTS and CDR2 YDEGEE. CDR3 region: CASSEEPNTEAFF. The CDR3 nucleotides are TGTGCCAGCAGCGAAGAGCCGAACACTGAAGCTTTCTTT.

This clonotype was found many times. The chain has TRBV6-1 and TRBJ1-5; D remains unclear. The CDR3 totals 11 residues. Per germline, CDR1 MNHNS and CDR2 SASEGT. V lost 6 bases and J lost 3, with 3 bases in between. CDR3 protein: CASRDNQPQHF. CDR3 sequence (DNA): TGTGCCAGCAGAGACAATCAGCCCCAGCATTTT.

The table lists this clonotype with many counts. The V gene is TRBV28, the J gene TRBJ1-1; D call uncertain. V gave up 3 bases and J gave up 0 bases, with 8 bases separating them. CDR1 MDHEN and CDR2 SYDVKM come from the germline V gene. The CDR3 has 14 amino acids. The CDR3 loop is CASSLESMNTEAFF. CDR3 sequence (DNA): TGTGCCAGCAGTTTGGAGTCCATGAACACTGAAGCTTTCTTT.

This clonotype has a count of ten or more. This rearrangement joins TRBV7-2 to TRBJ2-3; D may match TRBD1 or TRBD2 (5 bases each). V gave up 3 bases and J gave up 2 bases, with 15 bases separating them. In germline, CDR1 is SGHTA, CDR2 FQGNSA. The CDR3 spans 16 residues. The CDR3 reads CASSFDGTGVTDTQYF. Written as DNA, the CDR3 is TGTGCCAGCAGCTTCGACGGGACGGGTGTCACAGATACGCAGTATTTT.

Concerning this clonotype: A read error is possible here, since a much larger clone lies one base away. Likely a read error: the CDR3 ends without its conserved phenylalanine or tryptophan. V usage is TRBV2 and J usage is TRBJ1-1, with D possibly being TRBD1 (5 bases). The CDR3 has 14 residues. Trimming took 1 base from V and 7 from J, leaving 13 bases between them. The germline gives CDR1 SNHLY, CDR2 FYNNEI. CDR3 in amino acids: CASSEEGRDIEAFL. CDR3 coding DNA: TGTGCCAGCAGTGAAGAGGGACGGGATATTGAAGCTTTCCTT.

The sample holds many counts of this clonotype. The chain links TRBV6-1 to TRBJ2-3, with D maybe TRBD1 (6 bases). Trimming left V 0 bases short and J 2 bases short, with 15 bases between. CDR3 length: 17 amino acids. Germline CDR1 and CDR2: MNHNS and SASEGT. The CDR3 sequence is CASSEALGDRSTDTQYF. The CDR3 DNA reads TGTGCCAGCAGTGAAGCGCTCGGAGACAGGTCCACAGATACGCAGTATTTT.

This clonotype was detected many times. This may be a read error, as it is one base from a much larger clone. This sequence joins TRBV27 and TRBJ1-5; no clear D gene. V was cut by 1 base and J by 2 bases, with 3 bases left in between. This CDR3 is built from 13 residues. Germline-derived CDR1 and CDR2 are MNHEY and SMNVEV (reference sequence). CDR3 sequence: CASSLFGNQPQHF. For the CDR3, the DNA is TGTGCCAGCAGTTTATTTGGCAATCAGCCCCAGCATTTT.

This clonotype was counted at least ten times. This chain links TRBV5-1 with TRBJ2-1; D may be TRBD1 (6 bases). Germline values: CDR1 SGHRS, CDR2 YFSETQ. Trimming took 4 bases from V and 4 from J, leaving 21 bases between them. CDR3 length: 17 residues. The CDR3 DNA sequence: TGCGCCAGCAGCCAATCCCTAGGTAAGGGGACATACAATGAGCAGTTCTTC. Translating it yields CASSQSLGKGTYNEQFF.

The chain links TRBV5-8 to TRBJ2-1, with unresolved D. V was shortened by 7 bases and J by 8 bases, with 7 bases between the two germline ends. This CDR3 contains 10 residues. Germline V gene lookup returns CDR1 SGHTS and CDR2 YDEGEE. The CDR3 loop is CASVIYEQFF. The CDR3 DNA is TGTGCCAGCGTGATCTATGAGCAGTTCTTC.

This clonotype appeared many times. V usage is TRBV12-3 or TRBV12-4 and J usage is TRBJ1-2; perhaps TRBD1 as D (5 bases). Trimming took off 6 bases at V and 6 bases at J, with 8 bases between the two ends. This CDR3 is 11 amino acids long. The CDR3 DNA follows: TGTGCCAGCAGGAGAGGGGATGGCTACACCTTC. Translated, it gives CASRRGDGYTF.

The chain joins TRBV5-6 to TRBJ2-2, with D tentatively TRBD2 (5 bases). V lost 5 bases and J 4 bases, leaving 15 bases between the germline ends. CDR1 and CDR2 from the germline V gene are SGHDT and YYEEEE. The CDR3 is 15 residues long. CDR3 amino acids: CASSPSGVSTGELFF. The CDR3 bases are TGTGCCAGCAGTCCAAGCGGTGTTAGCACCGGGGAGCTGTTTTTT.

This clonotype was counted at least ten times. The chain employs TRBV24-1 and TRBJ2-1; D may be TRBD1 (6 bases). The V end lost 4 bases, the J end lost 2 bases, and 20 bases lay between the germline ends. This CDR3 comprises 18 residues. Germline V gene lookup returns CDR1 KGHDR and CDR2 SFDVKD. The CDR3 spells CATSDPTWTDSTYNEQFF. In DNA form, the CDR3 reads TGTGCCACCAGTGACCCGACGTGGACAGACTCAACCTACAATGAGCAGTTCTTC.

This clonotype came up many times. The chain joins TRBV6-1 to TRBJ2-2; D might be TRBD2 (6 bases). CDR3 length: 13 amino acids. Per germline, CDR1 MNHNS and CDR2 SASEGT. The V and J ends lost 5 bases and 5 bases respectively, with 9 bases between them. This CDR3 reads CASSYSGTGELFF. The DNA for the CDR3 is TGTGCCAGCAGTTATAGCGGAACCGGGGAGCTGTTTTTT.

The chain has TRBV7-3 and TRBJ2-2, with 7 bases matching TRBD2. Germline V gene lookup returns CDR1 SGHTA and CDR2 FQGTGA. With 6 bases clipped from V and 2 bases from J, the junction kept 15 bases outside the gene matches. This CDR3 has 18 amino acids. The CDR3 region is CASREGISGPINTGELFF. In DNA form, the CDR3 reads TGTGCCAGCAGGGAAGGGATTAGCGGGCCAATAAACACCGGGGAGCTGTTTTTT. Full variable domain (outside the CDR3, taken from reference TRBV7-3 and TRBJ2-2): GAGVSQTPSNKVTEKGKYVELRCDPISGHTALYWYRQSLGQGPEFLIYFQGTGAADDSGLPNDRFFAVRPEGSVSTLKIQRTERGDSAVYLCASREGISGPINTGELFFGEGSRLTVL.

This clonotype has a count of ten or more. The V and J genes are TRBV20-1 and TRBJ2-1; 10 nucleotides agree with TRBD2. The CDR3 has 15 amino acids. V shed 5 bases and J 6 bases; nucleotides not matched to a gene: 10. CDR1 and CDR2 from the germline V gene are DFQATT and SNEGSKA (reference sequence). This chain's CDR3 is CSAAPRAGGLNEQFF. CDR3 bases: TGCAGTGCTGCCCCGAGAGCGGGGGGGCTCAATGAGCAGTTCTTC.

The table lists this clonotype with many counts. The genes are TRBV3-1 and TRBJ2-1; 13 positions agree with TRBD2. The V and J ends lost 4 bases and 7 bases, in that order; junction bases with no gene match: 7. CDR1 is LGHDT, CDR2 YNNKEL, per germline (reference sequence). CDR3 length equals 16 residues. The CDR3 DNA is TGTGCCAGCAGCCGTATACTAGCGGGGGGGCGGAATGAGCAGTTCTTC. Its translation: CASSRILAGGRNEQFF.

This clonotype occurred a few times. The CDR3 protein is CSAMGGLAKNIQYF. Written as DNA, the CDR3 is TGCAGTGCCATGGGGGGCCTAGCCAAAAACATTCAGTACTTC. The chain uses TRBV20-1 and TRBJ2-4; D possibly uses TRBD1 or TRBD2 (6 bases each). This CDR3 is built from 14 residues. V lost 6 bases and J lost 0, with 12 bases in between. The germline V gene has CDR1 DFQATT and CDR2 SNEGSKA (reference sequence).

This clonotype was observed a handful of times. This sequence may be a read error, since a much larger clone differs from it by one base. In this CDR3 the conserved last residue, phenylalanine or tryptophan, is missing, so a read error is likely. J is TRBJ1-1 and V is TRBV27, with D unresolved. Germline loops: CDR1 MNHEY, CDR2 SMNVEV (reference sequence). Trimming removed 6 bases from V and 7 bases from J, with 15 bases in between. The CDR3 covers 13 residues. The CDR3 loop is CASRTPANREAFL. CDR3 bases: TGTGCCAGCAGAACACCGGCAAACCGTGAAGCTTTCCTT.

This clonotype was counted ten times or more. V is TRBV6-2 or TRBV6-3 and J is TRBJ2-7, with D perhaps TRBD1 or TRBD2 (5 bases each). The germline V gene encodes CDR1 MNHEY and CDR2 SVGEGT. V lost 7 bases and J lost 6, with 22 bases in between. This CDR3 has 15 residues. DNA of the CDR3: TGTGCCAGCAATCCCGCCGGGCAGGGACCTCGCGAGCAGTACTTC. Residues: CASNPAGQGPREQYF.

This clonotype was picked up a small number of times. The chain couples TRBV7-2 to TRBJ2-1; a weak D match, TRBD2 (6 bases). The V end lost 6 bases, the J end lost 7 bases, and 19 bases lay between the germline ends. The CDR3 covers 15 residues. Per the germline V gene, CDR1 is SGHTA and CDR2 is FQGNSA. The CDR3 coding sequence is TGTGCCAGCAGTTTCACCGGGACTTTCACGAATGAGCAGTTCTTC. The encoded protein is CASSFTGTFTNEQFF.

This clonotype was seen ten or more times. The CDR3 protein is CASSRKTGRSEKLFF. The DNA of the CDR3 is TGTGCCAGCTCACGAAAGACAGGGAGGAGTGAAAAACTGTTTTTT. V and J are TRBV18 and TRBJ1-4; 7 bases align to TRBD1. Losses at the gene ends were 4 bases for V and 7 bases for J; bases not matched to a gene: 9. Germline V gene sequence: CDR1 KGHSH, CDR2 LQKENI. The CDR3 sequence is 15 residues long.

This clonotype has at least ten counts. The chain has TRBV20-1 and TRBJ2-5, with 13 bases matching TRBD2. V shed 3 bases and J 5 bases; nucleotides not matched to a gene: 15. This CDR3 spans 18 amino acids. The germline V gene encodes CDR1 DFQATT and CDR2 SNEGSKA (reference sequence). The CDR3 coding sequence is TGCAGTGCTAGCCCACCCGGACTAGCGGGGGACCGCAGGGAGACCCAGTACTTC. Its protein product is CSASPPGLAGDRRETQYF.

This clonotype was counted once. The genes are TRBV29-1 and TRBJ2-4; the D gene is possibly TRBD2 (5 bases). Trimming shortened V by 4 bases and J by 3 bases, and 13 bases separated the two germline ends. The CDR3 totals 14 residues. Germline CDR1 is SQVTM and CDR2 is ANQGSEA. The CDR3 reads CSVVGVEGKNIQYF. Here the CDR3 DNA reads TGCAGCGTTGTTGGGGTTGAGGGCAAAAACATTCAGTACTTC.

This clonotype occurred a few times. The chain carries TRBV7-9 and TRBJ2-2; no clear D. This CDR3 is 16 amino acids long. With 1 base removed from V and 2 bases from J, the gap between germline ends came to 11 bases. Germline V gene sequence: CDR1 SEHNR, CDR2 FQNEAQ (reference sequence). The CDR3 loop reads CASSLETQINTGELFF. CDR3 sequence (DNA): TGTGCCAGCAGCTTAGAGACACAAATTAACACCGGGGAGCTGTTTTTT.

This clonotype has only a few counts. The chain links TRBV9 to TRBJ2-1; 7 positions agree with TRBD1. The germline gives CDR1 SGDLS, CDR2 YYNGEE. This CDR3 region has 17 residues. The J segment lost 2 bases and the V segment lost 3 bases, leaving 11 bases of the junction unmatched. CDR3 DNA: TGTGCCAGCAGCGCGAACCAACAGGGGAAGACCTACAATGAGCAGTTCTTC. Its protein is CASSANQQGKTYNEQFF.

The rearrangement links TRBV6-5 to TRBJ1-5; D not resolved. Trimming stripped 3 bases from V and 1 base from J, with 4 bases between. The CDR3 contains 13 residues. From germline, CDR1 is MNHEY and CDR2 SVGAGI. The CDR3 sequence: CASSYLSNQPQHF. As DNA, the CDR3 is TGTGCCAGCAGTTATCTGAGCAATCAGCCCCAGCATTTT.